The rows below give T cell receptor beta chains drawn from one sample of a study of blood T cell repertoires in COVID-19. Using immunoSEQ multiplex PCR, the repertoire was profiled, and TCRdb retains in-frame clones only, with some absent. Of some 220,000 clones in the sample, about nine tenths were seen once. The sample was PBMCs or T cells enriched from blood (not recorded which). These receptor sequences come from a woman in her forties with acute COVID-19. Both conserved end residues are part of each CDR3. Each record gives: CDR3 DNA, CDR3 protein, CDR3 length, V gene, D gene, J gene, clone size. A D gene is named only where the DNA matches it firmly. Clone size is stated in some rows and not others, as once, few, many or a class when expanded.

TGTGCCAGCAGTCAACGGGACTGGGGCACTGAAGCTTTCTTT,CASSQRDWGTEAFF,14,TRBV2,.,TRBJ1-1,few
TGTGCCAGTAGTATTACGGGGGACTCTGGAAACACCATATATTTT,CASSITGDSGNTIYF,15,TRBV19,.,TRBJ1-3,.
TGTGCCAGCAGCTTAAGGGGCACCCAGGGCCGGTTCTTC,CASSLRGTQGRFF,13,TRBV11-2,.,TRBJ2-1,.
TGTGCCAGCAGCTTGGATGGGACAGGGTTTGCGAACACTGAAGCTTTCTTT,CASSLDGTGFANTEAFF,17,TRBV5-5,TRBD1,TRBJ1-1,.
TGCGCCAGCGAGGGGGCTGGAGATACGCAGTATTTT,CASEGAGDTQYF,12,TRBV10-2,TRBD1,TRBJ2-3,.
TGTGCCAGTAAAAGCGGTCCCTCTGGAAACACCATATATTTT,CASKSGPSGNTIYF,14,TRBV19,.,TRBJ1-3,.
TGTGCCAGTAGCAGACTAGCGGGGGGGCCTAATGAGCAGTTCTTC,CASSRLAGGPNEQFF,15,TRBV19,TRBD2,TRBJ2-1,.
TGTGCCAGCTCTTACCGGAGGGGCTCCTATAATTCACCCCTCCACTTT,CASSYRRGSYNSPLHF,16,TRBV14,.,TRBJ1-6,.
TGTGCCAGCAGTTTATCGGGGAGCTCCTATAATTCACCCCTCCACTTT,CASSLSGSSYNSPLHF,16,TRBV27,.,TRBJ1-6,.
TGTGCCAGCAACAGGGAAAACACCGGGGAGCTGTTTTTT,CASNRENTGELFF,13,TRBV11-3,.,TRBJ2-2,.
TGCGCCAGCAGCCAAGATAGTGGACAGTCCGTTTCCCACACCTTC,CASSQDSGQSVSHTF,15,TRBV4-3,.,TRBJ1-2,.
TGTGCCAGCAGTACCCGACAGGATTCGAACGAGCAGTACTTC,CASSTRQDSNEQYF,14,TRBV6-5,.,TRBJ2-7,.
TGTGCCAGCAGCTTAGCGTCGGGGGTTTGGGAGCAGTTCTTC,CASSLASGVWEQFF,14,TRBV7-9,.,TRBJ2-1,.
TGTGCCAGCAGCCCAGGTATCTACGGGATAGGTTGGAATCAGCCCCAGCATTTT,CASSPGIYGIGWNQPQHF,18,TRBV7-3,.,TRBJ1-5,.
TGTGCCAGCTCGGACCTTGACAGCCTTAATTCACCCCTCCACTTT,CASSDLDSLNSPLHF,15,TRBV18,.,TRBJ1-6,.
TGTGCCAGCAGCTCGACCTTCAGGGGATGGGGCTATGGCTACACCTTC,CASSSTFRGWGYGYTF,16,TRBV5-6,.,TRBJ1-2,.